The present entry profiles one T cell receptor (beta chain) with its context. This CDR3 spans 13 amino acids. The junction had 16 bases not matched to a gene; V was cut back by 9 bases and J by 15 bases. The data were obtained in a study of blood T cell repertoires in COVID-19. Background on the study: Samples representing acute and convalescent COVID-19 were sourced from the United States, Italy and Spain.

In the original analysis: Researchers report that nucleated cell counts were estimated from reference gene primer amplification. Clones were sequenced by immunoSEQ multiplex PCR, and TCRdb holds only the in-frame ones, with some missing. Clonal size and the V and J genes are those of that table, whereas D and trimming came from the DNA. The data show 100,000 to 150,000 clones, about 90% seen once. This TCR derives from a man between 50 and 59 years old with active COVID-19. The chain is built from TRBV12-3 or TRBV12-4 and TRBJ2-1, with 8 bases fitting TRBD2. Sequenced sample: peripheral blood. As DNA, the CDR3 is TGTGCCAGTAAAGAACTAGCGGCCCCCTGGTTGTTCTTC. Protein product: CASKELAAPWLFF.